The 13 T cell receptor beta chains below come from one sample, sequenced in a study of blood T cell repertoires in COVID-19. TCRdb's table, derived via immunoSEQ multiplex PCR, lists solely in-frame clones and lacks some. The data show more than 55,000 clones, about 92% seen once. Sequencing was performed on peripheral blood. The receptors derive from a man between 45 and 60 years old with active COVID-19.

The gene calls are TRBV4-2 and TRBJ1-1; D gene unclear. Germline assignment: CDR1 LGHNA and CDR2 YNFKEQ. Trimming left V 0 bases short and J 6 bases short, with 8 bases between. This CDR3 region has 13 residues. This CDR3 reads CASSQDARAEAFF. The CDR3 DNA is TGTGCCAGCAGCCAAGATGCGAGGGCTGAAGCTTTCTTT.

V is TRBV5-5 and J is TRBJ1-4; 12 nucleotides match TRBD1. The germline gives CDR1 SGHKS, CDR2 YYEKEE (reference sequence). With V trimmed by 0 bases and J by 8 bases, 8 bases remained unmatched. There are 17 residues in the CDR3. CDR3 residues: CASSLVGQGAPREKLFF. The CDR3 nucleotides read TGTGCCAGCAGCTTGGTGGGACAGGGGGCTCCCAGGGAAAAACTGTTTTTT.

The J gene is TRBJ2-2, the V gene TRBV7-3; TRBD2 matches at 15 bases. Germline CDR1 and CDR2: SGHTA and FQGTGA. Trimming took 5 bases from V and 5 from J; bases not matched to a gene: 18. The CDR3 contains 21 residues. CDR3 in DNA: TGTGCCAGCAGCCCGCAGGCCCCCCAAGGACTAGCGGGAGGGGGAACCGGGGAGCTGTTTTTT. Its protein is CASSPQAPQGLAGGGTGELFF.

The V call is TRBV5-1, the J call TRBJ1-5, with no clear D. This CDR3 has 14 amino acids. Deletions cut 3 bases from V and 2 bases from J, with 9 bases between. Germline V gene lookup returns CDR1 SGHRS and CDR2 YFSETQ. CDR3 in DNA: TGCGCCAGCAGCTCCGGCGAGGGCAATCAGCCCCAGCATTTT. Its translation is CASSSGEGNQPQHF.

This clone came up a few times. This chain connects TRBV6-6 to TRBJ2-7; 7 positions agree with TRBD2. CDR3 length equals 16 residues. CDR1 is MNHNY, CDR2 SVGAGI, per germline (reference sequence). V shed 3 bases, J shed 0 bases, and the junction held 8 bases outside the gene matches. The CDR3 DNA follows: TGTGCCAGCAGTTATAACAGCGGGGCCTTCTCCTACGAGCAGTACTTC. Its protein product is CASSYNSGAFSYEQYF.

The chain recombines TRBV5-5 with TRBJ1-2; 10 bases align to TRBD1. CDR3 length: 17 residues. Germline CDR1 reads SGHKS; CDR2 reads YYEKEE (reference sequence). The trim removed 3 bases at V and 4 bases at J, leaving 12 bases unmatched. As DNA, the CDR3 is TGTGCCAGCAGCTCGGGACAGGGGATGGCGGTGCCCTATGGCTACACCTTC. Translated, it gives CASSSGQGMAVPYGYTF.

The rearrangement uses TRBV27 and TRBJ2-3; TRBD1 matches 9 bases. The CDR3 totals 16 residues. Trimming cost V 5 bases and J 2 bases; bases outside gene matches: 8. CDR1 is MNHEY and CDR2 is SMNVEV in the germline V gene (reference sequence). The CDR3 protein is CASSATGTGHTDTQYF. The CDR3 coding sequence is TGTGCCAGCAGTGCCACCGGGACAGGGCACACAGATACGCAGTATTTT.

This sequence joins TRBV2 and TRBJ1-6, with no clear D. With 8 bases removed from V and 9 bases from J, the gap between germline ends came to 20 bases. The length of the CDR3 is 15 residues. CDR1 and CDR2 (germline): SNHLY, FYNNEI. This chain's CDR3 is CASQGGSSGISPLHF. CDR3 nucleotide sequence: TGTGCCAGCCAAGGTGGCAGCAGCGGAATTTCACCCCTCCACTTT.

Written as DNA, the CDR3 is TGTGCCAGTAGTGCCTCCGCTAAGGGGGGGATACGGGATACGCAGTATTTT. It encodes CASSASAKGGIRDTQYF. This sequence joins TRBV19 and TRBJ2-3; perhaps TRBD2 as D (7 bases). Per the germline V gene, CDR1 is LNHDA and CDR2 is SQIVND (reference sequence). CDR3 length equals 17 residues. Between the trimmed V and J ends, which lost 5 bases and 6 bases, there was a span of 24 bases.

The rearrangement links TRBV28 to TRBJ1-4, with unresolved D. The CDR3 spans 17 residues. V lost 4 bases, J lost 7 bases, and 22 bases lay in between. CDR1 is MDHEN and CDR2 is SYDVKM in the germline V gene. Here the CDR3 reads CASSSNQRPLSGEKLFF. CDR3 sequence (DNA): TGTGCCAGCAGTTCGAATCAGAGGCCTCTCAGCGGTGAAAAACTGTTTTTT.

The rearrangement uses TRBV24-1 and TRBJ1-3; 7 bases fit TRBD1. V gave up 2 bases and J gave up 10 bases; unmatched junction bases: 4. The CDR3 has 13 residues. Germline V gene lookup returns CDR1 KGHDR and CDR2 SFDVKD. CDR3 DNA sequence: TGTGCCACCAGTGATTCCTGGACAGGTACCATATATTTT. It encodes CATSDSWTGTIYF.

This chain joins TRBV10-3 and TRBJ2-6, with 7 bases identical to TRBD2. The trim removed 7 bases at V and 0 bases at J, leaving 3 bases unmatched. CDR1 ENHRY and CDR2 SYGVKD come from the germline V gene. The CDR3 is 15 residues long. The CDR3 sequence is CAITPGGSGANVLTF. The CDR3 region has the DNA TGTGCCATCACCCCGGGAGGCTCTGGGGCCAACGTCCTGACTTTC.

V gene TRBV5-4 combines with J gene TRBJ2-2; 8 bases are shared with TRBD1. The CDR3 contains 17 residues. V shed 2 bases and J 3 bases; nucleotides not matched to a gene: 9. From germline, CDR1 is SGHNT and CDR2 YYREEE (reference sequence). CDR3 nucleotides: TGTGCCAGCAGCTTAATTTTCAGGGGGCCGGACACCGGGGAGCTGTTTTTT. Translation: CASSLIFRGPDTGELFF.